The following is a TCR beta chain sequence with its context. No cognate antigen has been identified for it. No per-base quality is available; no much larger clone lies one base away. These data belong to a study of cytomegalovirus exposure and HLA in healthy donors (dated by TCRdb to 2017 to 2019). Background on the whole study: In an earlier analysis of roughly 500 of the donors, 250 to 300 Gb of sequence data and 117 million unique TCR beta sequences from roughly 180 million T cells were reported. Roughly 300 gigabases of sequencing data and approximately 85 million unique TCR sequences were included in an early release covering under 650 HLA-typed donors. Of the roughly 430 genotyped donors, over 70% fell in the genetic ancestry cluster associated with self-reported Caucasian donors. The aim of the study was to test whether cataloging public T cell receptors could identify signatures of past pathogen exposure. The study used immunosequencing to profile the T cell repertoires of 600 to 850 subjects and linked those repertoires to cytomegalovirus serostatus. Along with the approximately 700-subject first cohort, a separate validation cohort of some 130 different subjects was used. The study combined high-throughput TCR immunosequencing, statistical association of individual TCRs with disease status, and machine learning to predict cytomegalovirus infection status. To study patterns of TCR occurrence, a later analysis re-analyzed previously published TCR beta repertoires from just over 650 donors and added high-resolution HLA genotyping. Rather than drawing on any new phenotypic data, the later analysis identified candidate immune exposures from TCR beta sequences and the way those sequences occurred across donors. An earlier analysis of some 500 of the donors used high-throughput TCR beta sequencing to judge whether each TCR beta V gene segment behaved as functional or pseudogenic. Alongside the repertoire data, information on donor age, sex, ethnicity and CMV serostatus was compiled. Genome-wide SNP genotypes for about 55% of the roughly 670 donors were used in a later genetic analysis, which treated that subset as a discovery cohort. All discovery cohort repertoires had been generated using a single sequencing platform. Both class I and class II loci were covered by HLA typing, at four-digit resolution. Typing coverage varied by locus: about 629-630 donors for A, B, C, DRB1 and DQB1; approximately 500 for DQA1; around 570 for DPA1; roughly 470 for DPB1. Because of strong linkage in the cohort, roughly five DR-DQ haplotypes were treated as single units for association and clustering. Among some 400 genotyped donors of the cohort, an average of approximately 220,000 unique TCR beta nucleotide sequences was sequenced per donor, of which about 19% were non-productive. What the work shows at the level of the full study, not this receptor alone: Correlated functional status among segregating V segments might reflect linkage disequilibrium, but an unknown experimental factor could not be ruled out. In a later analysis, several top co-occurrence clusters were reported to appear linked to parvovirus B19, influenza, CMV and Epstein-Barr virus. Broadly in line with IMGT annotations, most TCR beta V segments showed up in productive rearrangements about 90% or about 30% of the time in an earlier analysis of under 700 of the donors. A group of highly shared sequence variants was considered likely to be a technical artifact of the sequencing pipeline. Some IMGT-functional V segments, including TRBV6-2 and TRBV6-3, could not be distinguished by the 87-base-pair reads and were therefore excluded. A total of 164 TCR beta chains were listed by the study as associated with cytomegalovirus. Roughly 17 rarely observed V segments, including chromosome 9 orphons, were excluded from the earlier analysis of about 500 of the donors because counts were too low. The only immune exposure information available for the cohort was CMV serostatus. In this cohort, only TCR beta chains were sequenced, and detectable features were limited by the absence of alpha or paired-chain data. A few of the identified cytomegalovirus-associated TCR beta chains were confirmed in vitro to be specific for cytomegalovirus antigens. When HLA alleles, especially DR and DQ, strongly co-occurred, attributing TCR associations to individual alleles was difficult. A later analysis found that TCR association rates varied across HLA loci, with DRB1 alleles showing the most associated TCRs and HLA-C alleles the fewest. In a later analysis, some 18,000 TCR beta sequences were associated with specific HLA alleles at a false discovery rate of 0.05. It was suggested by the authors that the approach could potentially be generalized to other disease states and immunological phenotypes. Sequencing depth was assumed to be roughly uniform across donors in the presence/absence analyses, though that assumption may not hold. In a later genetic analysis, a missense DCLRE1C variant was associated with V-gene and J-gene trimming of TCR beta chains, and the association was replicated in an independent cohort. Compared with equally common non-associated chains, HLA-associated TCR beta chains in a later analysis were more clonally expanded and had lower generation probabilities. Across donors, most TCR sequences were observed very rarely, whereas some public TCRs were present in many individuals. Because HLA typing was missing for some donors at each locus, association tests included only the typed subset. Most CMV-associated TCR beta chains appeared to be HLA-restricted in a later analysis, and the HLA associations seemed to be driven largely by CMV exposure. A further reported finding was that TCR beta sequences accurately predicted the HLA-A and HLA-B alleles for most subjects in the first cohort. In a later genetic analysis, fewer N-insertions in productive TCRs were reported among donors in an Asian-associated ancestry cluster than the roughly 700-donor mean. In both the original and validation cohorts, the classifier was reported to diagnose cytomegalovirus status with high specificity and sensitivity.

The cohort comprised under 700 healthy bone marrow donors. At the time of sampling, every cohort member was nominally healthy, though immune exposures that went unrecorded were likely present. The donor was CMV seropositive and was included in the group of 290 or so seropositive cohort members. A peripheral blood sample was provided by each donor, and peripheral blood mononuclear cells were used for TCR beta sequencing. Genomic DNA extraction from the blood cell samples was performed with the Qiagen DNeasy Blood Extraction Kit. The germline V gene (reference sequence) gives CDR1 as DFQATT and CDR2 as SNEGSKA. V and J lose 6 bases and 5 bases, and a span of 10 bases separates them. Including the terminal cysteine and phenylalanine, the CDR3 comprises 11 residues. Solely the CDR3 DNA is kept, with 33 bases framed from the first base. To prepare the library, the immunoSEQ multiplex PCR assay was applied. For the multiplex PCR, a mixture combining 60 forward primers for TCR Vbeta segments and 13 reverse primers for TCR Jbeta segments was used. The CDR3 region of rearranged TCR beta genes was amplified from genomic DNA with a multiplex PCR assay. The amplified TCR beta libraries were sequenced on the Illumina HiSeq System as 87-base-pair reads. The paper's processing steps were these. Across the 600 to 700 repertoires, a later analysis counted 80 million or so unique TCR beta chains, around 10 million of which were shared by at least two donors. Raw reads were error-corrected and collapsed into unique sequences with a nearest-neighbor algorithm that merged closely related sequences to remove PCR and sequencing errors. V, D and J gene segments were assigned by aligning CDR3 sequences to IMGT reference sequences. For a sequence to be retained, a match of at least six nucleotides was required to both a V gene segment and a J gene segment. A rearrangement was called productive if the CDR3 had no stop codons and remained in frame with V and J, and every other rearrangement was called non-productive. Following IMGT convention, CDR3 was defined as the stretch from the second conserved V-encoded cysteine to the conserved J-encoded phenylalanine. Sequences without an unambiguous match to a single V gene segment were excluded from the earlier analysis of about 630 of the donors. An earlier analysis of approximately 590 of the donors called V segments functional above 56.7% productive rearrangements and segregating when the between-donor standard deviation exceeded 5%. A statistical classification framework was built to diagnose cytomegalovirus status from the catalog of TCR beta chain sequences. A later analysis assigned V and J genes by comparing TCR nucleotide sequences with IMGT/GENE-DB human TR gene sequences. In a later analysis, CDR3 sequences and most-parsimonious VDJ recombination scenarios were assigned using the TCRdist pipeline. In a later analysis, every TCR beta chain was defined by the combination of its CDR3 amino acid sequence and its V-gene family, and reads without a unique V-gene family were dropped. A later analysis removed 500 to 600 highly shared, low-generation-probability nucleotide sequences to deal with suspected cross-contamination and a sequencing artifact. In a later analysis, a clonal expansion index was calculated for each public chain from normalized within-repertoire ranks of inferred template counts. In a later analysis, generation probabilities were computed with a VDJ recombination model fitted to out-of-frame rearrangements, and the resulting probabilities were checked against IGoR. In a later analysis, hypergeometric tests were used to score TCR-TCR, TCR-HLA and TCR-CMV co-occurrence, with a repertoire-size bias correction applied to TCR pairs. False discovery rates were estimated in a later analysis by permuting HLA or CMV assignments 20 times. A later analysis grouped co-occurring TCRs with DBSCAN, adding TCRdist sequence similarity when clustering within HLA-allele-positive subsets. Repertoires with fewer than 30,000 or more than 120,000 public chains, plus five repertoires with anomalous nucleotide sharing, were excluded from co-occurrence clustering. The table was pulled from immuneACCESS by TCRdb, which kept in-frame rearrangements only. Such tables lose some clones; where checked, under half of the loss comes from unresolved V genes, and the rest has no known cause. Clone size and the V and J calls come from that table; the DNA yielded D and trimming. Counted in this sample were 150,000 to 200,000 clones; 78% of them appeared once. 4.5% to 7.5% of the sample lies in the top ten.

The sequence links TRBV20-1 to TRBJ2-5; the D gene is perhaps TRBD2, on 5 matching bases. Sequenced input: PBMCs. The TCR comes from a woman younger than 45 in good health and CMV-seropositive. The CDR3 here reads CSAPIAETQYF. The DNA sequence is as follows: TGCAGTGCCCCTATAGCGGAGACCCAGTACTTC.